This T cell receptor beta chain was captured by sequencing in a study of blood T cell repertoires in COVID-19. Looking at the study overall: Acute-phase and convalescent COVID-19 samples originated in the United States, Italy and Spain. From T cells, B-cell-depleted T cells, or PBMCs came the material, which was cDNA or gDNA.

Trimming shortened V by 1 base and J by 2 bases, and 15 bases separated the two germline ends. Germline V CDR1 and CDR2: SGHVS, FNYEAQ. The CDR3 sequence is 17 residues long. Authors' processing steps: By means of reference gene primer amplification, nucleated cell counts were estimated. The protocol was immunoSEQ multiplex PCR, while the TCRdb copy is restricted to in-frame clones and leaves out a portion. The DNA gave D and trimming, while V, J and clone size come from that table. The sample consists of around 150,000 clones, around 81% of them appearing once. The sequencing input was peripheral blood. The TCR originated in a man aged 60 to 69 with active or convalescent COVID-19. V gene TRBV7-6 combines with J gene TRBJ2-1, with D possibly being TRBD1 (5 bases). The CDR3 bases are TGTGCCAGCAGCTTAGGATCAGGGCTGTCCACCTACAATGAGCAGTTCTTC. It codes for CASSLGSGLSTYNEQFF.